The 23 T cell receptor beta chains in this list originate from one sample, sequenced in a study of blood T cell dynamics during melanoma immunotherapy. Clones were read by immunoSEQ multiplex PCR, and TCRdb kept only the in-frame ones, dropping some. The sample lists about 15,000 clones; 92% were seen once. The time point was: week 3, after first cycle of checkpoint inhibitor. The sequenced sample was blood, obtained from a patient treated with checkpoint blockade. Source of these receptors: a human donor with melanoma.

In DNA, the CDR3 is TGTGCCAGCAGTTCCCTAGCGGGAGAAGTATGGCAGTACTTC. Translated, it gives CASSSLAGEVWQYF. The rearrangement links TRBV27 to TRBJ2-7; 10 bases fit TRBD2. CDR1 is MNHEY and CDR2 is SMNVEV in the germline V gene (reference sequence). The trim removed 4 bases at V and 9 bases at J, leaving 9 bases unmatched. The CDR3 totals 14 residues.

The V gene is TRBV19, the J gene TRBJ2-1, with 7 nucleotides matching TRBD1. This CDR3 has 12 residues. V trimming: 8 bases; J trimming: 3 bases; junction bases outside the gene matches: 1. The germline gives CDR1 LNHDA, CDR2 SQIVND (reference sequence). The CDR3 loop is CASWDSYNEQFF. DNA of the CDR3: TGTGCCAGTTGGGACAGCTACAATGAGCAGTTCTTC.

The J gene is TRBJ2-7, the V gene TRBV6-5; D is undetermined. With 6 bases removed from V and 4 bases from J, the gap between germline ends came to 13 bases. This CDR3 has 13 amino acids. The germline V gene has CDR1 MNHEY and CDR2 SVGAGI. The CDR3 DNA reads TGTGCCAGCAGCTCTGGACGGAAATACGAGCAGTACTTC. Translation gives CASSSGRKYEQYF.

V and J are TRBV30 and TRBJ1-2; D uncertain. Looked up from germline, CDR1 is GTSNPN and CDR2 is SVGIG (reference sequence). The V end lost 0 bases, the J end lost 3 bases, and 17 bases lay between the germline ends. This CDR3 spans 16 amino acids. The CDR3 region is CAWSVMPRWSDYGYTF. As DNA, the CDR3 is TGTGCCTGGAGTGTAATGCCTAGGTGGAGTGACTATGGCTACACCTTC.

In DNA form, the CDR3 reads TGTGCCAGCAGTCCCACTAGCGGGGGGCCTGTCGGCACAGATACGCAGTATTTT. It codes for CASSPTSGGPVGTDTQYF. V gene TRBV27 combines with J gene TRBJ2-3; 12 positions agree with TRBD2. V was pared by 5 bases and J by 1 base, with 10 bases of the junction left unmatched. Germline lookup yields CDR1 MNHEY and CDR2 SMNVEV (reference sequence). This CDR3 contains 18 residues.

The V gene is TRBV5-4, the J gene TRBJ2-5; TRBD1 matches 9 bases. CDR1 SGHNT and CDR2 YYREEE come from the germline V gene (reference sequence). V trimming: 2 bases; J trimming: 4 bases; junction bases outside the gene matches: 6. The CDR3 sequence is 15 residues long. The CDR3 sequence: CASSFSGQGLETQYF. CDR3 nucleotide sequence: TGTGCCAGCAGCTTCTCGGGACAGGGTTTAGAGACCCAGTACTTC.

The chain combines TRBV7-6 with TRBJ1-1, with 9 bases matching TRBD1. Germline trimming cut 5 bases from V and 4 bases from J; bases unmatched to any gene: 11. This CDR3 is built from 16 residues. Germline V gene sequence: CDR1 SGHVS, CDR2 FNYEAQ. DNA of the CDR3: TGTGCCAGCAGCGAATACAGGGGGCGGTCGGTCACTGAAGCTTTCTTT. It is translated as CASSEYRGRSVTEAFF.

The V call is TRBV7-8, the J call TRBJ1-1, with a tentative D call TRBD1 (6 bases). The germline V and J ends were trimmed by 5 bases and 3 bases, with 13 bases remaining between them. Germline V CDR1 and CDR2: SGHVS, FQNEAQ. The CDR3 loop spans 14 amino acids. The CDR3: CASSELTGYTEAFF. The CDR3 nucleotides are TGTGCCAGCAGCGAACTAACAGGGTACACTGAAGCTTTCTTT.

The rearrangement joins TRBV11-2 to TRBJ1-1; D is possibly TRBD1 (6 bases). CDR1 SGHAT and CDR2 FQNNGV come from the germline V gene. The CDR3 consists of 16 residues. The ends were cut back, 1 base at V and 1 base at J, with 13 bases in the middle. CDR3 sequence reads: CASSLGAGAGNTEAFF. Here the CDR3 DNA reads TGTGCCAGCAGCTTAGGGGCAGGGGCGGGGAACACTGAAGCTTTCTTT.

The chain carries TRBV5-1 and TRBJ2-3; D is possibly TRBD1 (6 bases). This CDR3 spans 15 amino acids. Trimming stripped 3 bases from V and 5 bases from J, with 16 bases between. Per the germline V gene, CDR1 is SGHRS and CDR2 is YFSETQ. This chain's CDR3 is CASSSRSGVRDTQYF. The CDR3 bases are TGCGCCAGCAGCTCACGGTCAGGGGTTCGAGATACGCAGTATTTT.

This clone was detected only once. The chain joins TRBV6-5 to TRBJ1-3; TRBD1 aligns across 9 bases. Germline CDR1 MNHEY, CDR2 SVGAGI. The CDR3 spans 15 residues. V shed 5 bases and J 4 bases; nucleotides not matched to a gene: 6. The CDR3 bases are TGTGCCAGCAGTCGGGACAGGGTACCCGGAAACACCATATATTTT. Translated, it gives CASSRDRVPGNTIYF.

V is TRBV7-8 and J is TRBJ2-5; D may be TRBD2 (6 bases). The germline V and J ends were trimmed by 8 bases and 5 bases, with 18 bases remaining between them. CDR3 length: 14 residues. Germline V gives CDR1 SGHVS, CDR2 FQNEAQ. In DNA form, the CDR3 reads TGTGCCAGCGGGGACTTAGGCGGTTCGGAGACCCAGTACTTC. It encodes CASGDLGGSETQYF.

The V gene is TRBV19, the J gene TRBJ2-5; 7 positions match TRBD1. Germline V gene data show CDR1 as LNHDA and CDR2 as SQIVND (reference sequence). This CDR3 contains 16 residues. The J segment lost 1 base and the V segment lost 1 base, leaving 6 bases of the junction unmatched. The chain's CDR3 is CASSIGGTAVQETQYF. For the CDR3, the DNA is TGTGCCAGTAGTATAGGTGGGACAGCCGTCCAAGAGACCCAGTACTTC.

The V and J genes are TRBV2 and TRBJ1-2, with D perhaps matching TRBD1 (5 bases). This CDR3 is built from 13 residues. Trimming removed 5 bases at V and 4 bases at J, with 11 bases between. Germline V lookup: CDR1 SNHLY, CDR2 FYNNEI. The CDR3, as DNA: TGTGCCAGCAGTTTCGGGACTACCTATGGCTACACCTTC. Protein product: CASSFGTTYGYTF.

The V gene is TRBV5-1, the J gene TRBJ1-4; D is unclear. Between the trimmed V and J ends, which lost 3 bases and 6 bases, there was a span of 12 bases. CDR3 length equals 14 residues. CDR1 is SGHRS and CDR2 is YFSETQ in the germline V gene. The chain's CDR3 is CASSSGPPDEKLFF. As DNA, the CDR3 is TGCGCCAGCAGCTCCGGACCTCCTGATGAAAAACTGTTTTTT.

The chain uses TRBV10-1 and TRBJ2-7; D tentatively fits TRBD1 or TRBD2 (5 bases each). CDR3 length: 14 residues. Germline V gene sequence: CDR1 WNHNN, CDR2 SYGVQD (reference sequence). V gave up 2 bases and J gave up 2 bases, with 10 bases separating them. CDR3 sequence (DNA): TGCGCCAGCAGTGAGGAAGGGACCCCCTACGAGCAGTACTTC. Its protein is CASSEEGTPYEQYF.

V and J are TRBV19 and TRBJ1-1, with TRBD1 as a possible D gene (6 bases). V gave up 3 bases and J gave up 1 base, with 6 bases separating them. The CDR3 contains 13 residues. The germline V gene has CDR1 LNHDA and CDR2 SQIVND (reference sequence). Written as DNA, the CDR3 is TGTGCCAGTAGTATCAGGGGGAACACTGAAGCTTTCTTT. This encodes CASSIRGNTEAFF.

The chain employs TRBV6-5 and TRBJ1-2, with D possibly TRBD1 on 5 matching bases. Germline CDR1 and CDR2: MNHEY and SVGAGI. Trimming shortened V by 0 bases and J by 8 bases, and 13 bases separated the two germline ends. CDR3 size: 14 residues. CDR3 sequence (DNA): TGTGCCAGCAGTTACTCGATACGTGGGGACGGCTACACCTTC. This sequence encodes CASSYSIRGDGYTF.

V usage is TRBV19 and J usage is TRBJ2-3, with D possibly being TRBD2 (5 bases). This CDR3 has 12 amino acids. Per the germline V gene, CDR1 is LNHDA and CDR2 is SQIVND (reference sequence). Trimming stripped 4 bases from V and 8 bases from J, with 10 bases between. This chain's CDR3 is CASSTDLGTQYF. The CDR3 DNA follows: TGTGCCAGTAGTACGGACTTGGGTACGCAGTATTTT. The complete variable domain, with remaining parts taken from reference TRBV19 and TRBJ2-3, reads DGGITQSPKYLFRKEGQNVTLSCEQNLNHDAMYWYRQDPGQGLRLIYYSQIVNDFQKGDIAEGYSVSREKKESFPLTVTSAQKNPTAFYLCASSTDLGTQYFGPGTRLTVL.

The chain employs TRBV7-8 and TRBJ1-1, with a possible D match to TRBD1 (5 bases). V shed 5 bases and J shed 1 base, with 11 bases lying between them. The CDR3 contains 14 residues. Germline CDR1 reads SGHVS; CDR2 reads FQNEAQ. The CDR3 spells CASSPGTENTEAFF. The CDR3 DNA is TGTGCCAGCAGCCCCGGGACGGAGAACACTGAAGCTTTCTTT.

J is TRBJ1-3 and V is TRBV5-1; D is unclear. Between the trimmed V and J ends, which lost 0 bases and 0 bases, there was a span of 13 bases. The CDR3 is made up of 17 amino acids. The germline CDR1 and CDR2 sequences are SGHRS and YFSETQ. This CDR3 reads CASSLGRTAVSGNTIYF. The CDR3 bases are TGCGCCAGCAGCTTGGGGAGGACGGCGGTCTCTGGAAACACCATATATTTT. Full variable domain (rest looked up from reference TRBV5-1 and TRBJ1-3): KAGVTQTPRYLIKTRGQQVTLSCSPISGHRSVSWYQQTPGQGLQFLFEYFSETQRNKGNFPGRFSGRQFSNSRSEMNVSTLELGDSALYLCASSLGRTAVSGNTIYFGEGSWLTVV.

This clone was counted a few times. The rearrangement uses TRBV5-1 and TRBJ1-2; the match to TRBD1 covers 9 bases. The ends lost 4 bases at V and 1 base at J; junction bases unmatched: 5. Germline values: CDR1 SGHRS, CDR2 YFSETQ. The CDR3 has 15 residues. The CDR3 region has the DNA TGCGCCAGCAGCGGCGGGACAGGGATTAACTATGGCTACACCTTC. Translation gives CASSGGTGINYGYTF. Full variable domain (missing parts from reference TRBV5-1 and TRBJ1-2): KAGVTQTPRYLIKTRGQQVTLSCSPISGHRSVSWYQQTPGQGLQFLFEYFSETQRNKGNFPGRFSGRQFSNSRSEMNVSTLELGDSALYLCASSGGTGINYGYTFGSGTRLTVV.

This clone was counted between two and nine times. The V call is TRBV4-2, the J call TRBJ1-3; 9 bases are a match to TRBD1. This CDR3 has 14 residues. Germline loops: CDR1 LGHNA, CDR2 YNFKEQ. Trimming removed 7 bases from V and 2 bases from J; junction bases left unmatched: 3. The CDR3 is CASNRQGAGNTIYF. Here the CDR3 DNA reads TGTGCCAGCAACCGACAGGGGGCTGGAAACACCATATATTTT.